The rows below give T cell receptor beta chains drawn from one sample of a study of OX40 agonist ivuxolimab in advanced cancers. Libraries were prepared by immunoSEQ multiplex PCR; TCRdb keeps only in-frame clonotypes and omits some of them. The data contain some 90,000 clones, more than 70% of them singletons. Sample: CD4+ or CD8+ T cells sorted from blood, taken in a trial of the OX40 agonist ivuxolimab. These receptors were obtained from an adult with an advanced solid tumor such as melanoma, head and neck, liver or kidney cancer. The CDR3 runs from the conserved cysteine through the conserved F or W. A D gene is named only where the DNA matches it firmly. The size of a clone is reported for some rows only, either as once, few or many, or as a class for expanded clones.

j_call d_call clone_size v_call cdr3_nt cdr3_aa
TRBJ1-1 - - TRBV9 TGTGCCAGCAGCTTCTCGGGAGGGCAGACAGAAGCTTTCTTT CASSFSGGQTEAFF
TRBJ1-2 - - TRBV11-3 TGTGCCAGCACCATGCTTAATACAGGGAATGGCTACACCTTC CASTMLNTGNGYTF
TRBJ1-6 - - TRBV19 TGTGCCAGTAGTATCGTGCTGAGCTCCTATAATTCACCCCTCCACTTT CASSIVLSSYNSPLHF
TRBJ2-3 TRBD2 - TRBV27 TGTGCCAGCAGTGTAGCGGGTACAGATACGCAGTATTTT CASSVAGTDTQYF
TRBJ1-2 - - TRBV18 TGTGCCAGCTCACTCCAAGCCGGGACGGATTATGGCTACACCTTC CASSLQAGTDYGYTF
TRBJ1-5 - - TRBV15 TGTGCCACCAGCAGAGAAAGGTCCAATCAGCCCCAGCATTTT CATSRERSNQPQHF
TRBJ2-3 TRBD2 few TRBV7-2 TGTGCCAGCAGCTCTAGCGGGAGGGCCGCAACAGATACGCAGTATTTT CASSSSGRAATDTQYF
TRBJ1-4 - - TRBV19 TGTGCCAGTAGTATCTCTCTTCGACAGGCCGGTGAAAAACTGTTTTTT CASSISLRQAGEKLFF
TRBJ1-2 - - TRBV28 TGTGCCAGCAGCTCGGGGGCGGGAGTGGATGGCTACACCTTC CASSSGAGVDGYTF
TRBJ2-1 TRBD2 - TRBV30 TGTGCCTGGAGTGTACTAGCGGTTACCTACAATGAGCAGTTCTTC CAWSVLAVTYNEQFF
TRBJ1-2 - - TRBV5-1 TGCGCCAGCAGCTTAATGGACGTAGGCTATGGCTACACCTTC CASSLMDVGYGYTF
TRBJ2-2 - - TRBV9 TGTGCCAGCAGCTTCTCGAACACCGGGGAGCTGTTTTTT CASSFSNTGELFF
TRBJ1-5 - - TRBV29-1 TGCAGCGTTGAATCCGGACGTTCGGAGCCCCAGCATTTT CSVESGRSEPQHF
TRBJ2-1 TRBD1 once TRBV18 TGTGCCAGCTCCCGCCGGGACAGGGTCAATGAGCAGTTCTTC CASSRRDRVNEQFF
TRBJ2-6 TRBD2 - TRBV5-1 TGCGCCAGCAGCTCCGGGACTAGCTCTGGGGCCAACGTCCTGACTTTC CASSSGTSSGANVLTF
TRBJ1-4 - - TRBV18 TGTGCCAGCTCACCAAACCGGATAACAACTAATGAAAAACTGTTTTTT CASSPNRITTNEKLFF
TRBJ1-5 TRBD1 once TRBV18 TGTGCCAGCTCACCAGGGCAGGGGGAGCGTCAGCCCCAGCATTTT CASSPGQGERQPQHF
TRBJ2-3 - - TRBV6-1 TGTGCCAGCACTAGTACAGATACGCAGTATTTT CASTSTDTQYF
TRBJ2-5 - - TRBV20-1 TGCAGTGCCGCCAGCCCGGAGACCCAGTACTTC CSAASPETQYF
TRBJ1-2 - - TRBV7-9 TGTGCCAGCAGCTTAGGGATCGTCTATGGCTACACCTTC CASSLGIVYGYTF
TRBJ1-5 - - TRBV9 TGTGCCAGCAGCGTAGGGCCAGCGGGAGGGGGCAATCAGCCCCAGCATTTT CASSVGPAGGGNQPQHF
TRBJ1-4 - once TRBV7-9 TGTGCCAGCAGCTTTGGGGGCGCGAATGAAAAACTGTTTTTT CASSFGGANEKLFF
TRBJ2-6 - - TRBV6-6 TGTGCCAGCTTTATGGGAGGGGGCCCTGGGGCCAACGTCCTGACTTTC CASFMGGGPGANVLTF
TRBJ2-5 - - TRBV6-1 TGTGCCAGCAGTGAAGGCCAGGGTCAAGAGACCCAGTACTTC CASSEGQGQETQYF
TRBJ2-7 TRBD1 - TRBV23-1 TGCGCCAGCAGTCAATCCCGGGACAGGGAGCCCTCCTACGAGCAGTACTTC CASSQSRDREPSYEQYF
TRBJ2-7 TRBD1 - TRBV19 TGTGCCAGTAGTTCTCGTCCCGGGACAGGGACCTACTACGAGCAGTACTTC CASSSRPGTGTYYEQYF
TRBJ1-2 - - TRBV6-5 TGTGCCAGCAGTTACTCCCCGCCAGGGGACTATGGCTACACCTTC CASSYSPPGDYGYTF